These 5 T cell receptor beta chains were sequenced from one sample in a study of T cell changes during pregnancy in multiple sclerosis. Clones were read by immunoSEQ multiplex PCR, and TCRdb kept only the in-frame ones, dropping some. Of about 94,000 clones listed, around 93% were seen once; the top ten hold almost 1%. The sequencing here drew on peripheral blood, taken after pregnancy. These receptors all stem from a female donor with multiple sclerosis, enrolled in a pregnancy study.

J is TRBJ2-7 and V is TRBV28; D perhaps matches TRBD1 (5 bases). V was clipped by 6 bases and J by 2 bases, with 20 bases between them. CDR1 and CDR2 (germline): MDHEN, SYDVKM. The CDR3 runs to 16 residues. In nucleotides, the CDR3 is TGTGCCAGCAGCACCGAGAGACAGAGACTTACCTACGAGCAGTACTTC. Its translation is CASSTERQRLTYEQYF.

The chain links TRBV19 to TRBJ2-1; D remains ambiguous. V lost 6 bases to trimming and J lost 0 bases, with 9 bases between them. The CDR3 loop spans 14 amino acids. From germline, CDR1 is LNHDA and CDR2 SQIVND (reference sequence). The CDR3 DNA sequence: TGTGCCAGTAGACGAACTGCCTCCTACAATGAGCAGTTCTTC. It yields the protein CASRRTASYNEQFF.

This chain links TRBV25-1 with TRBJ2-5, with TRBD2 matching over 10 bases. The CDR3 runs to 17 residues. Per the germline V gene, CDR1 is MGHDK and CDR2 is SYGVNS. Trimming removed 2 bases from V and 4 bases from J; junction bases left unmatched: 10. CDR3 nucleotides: TGTGCCAGCAGTGAAGTTCCAGCGGGAGGGCCCCCAGAGACCCAGTACTTC. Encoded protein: CASSEVPAGGPPETQYF. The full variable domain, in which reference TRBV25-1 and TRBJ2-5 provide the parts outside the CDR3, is EADIYQTPRYLVIGTGKKITLECSQTMGHDKMYWYQQDPGMELHLIHYSYGVNSTEKGDLSSESTVSRIRTEHFPLTLESARPSHTSQYLCASSEVPAGGPPETQYFGPGTRLLVL.

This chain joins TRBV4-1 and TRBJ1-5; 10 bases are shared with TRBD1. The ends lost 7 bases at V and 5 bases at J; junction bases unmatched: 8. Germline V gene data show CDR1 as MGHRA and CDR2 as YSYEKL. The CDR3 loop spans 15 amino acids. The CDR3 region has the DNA TGCGCCAGCACAACTGACAGGGGGCCCGATCAGCCCCAGCATTTT. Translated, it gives CASTTDRGPDQPQHF.

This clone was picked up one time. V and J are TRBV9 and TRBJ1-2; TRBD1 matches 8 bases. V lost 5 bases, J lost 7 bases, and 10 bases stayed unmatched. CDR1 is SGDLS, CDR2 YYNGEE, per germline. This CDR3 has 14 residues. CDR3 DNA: TGTGCCAGCAGTGCAGGGGGCGCATACGGTGGCTACACCTTC. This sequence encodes CASSAGGAYGGYTF.